The 13 T cell receptor beta chains below all came from one sample that was sequenced in a study of tumor-infiltrating lymphocytes in oesophageal squamous cell carcinoma. TCRdb reanalysed the PCR reads using MiXCR and keeps one entry per CDR3 protein. The data hold 15,000 to 20,000 distinct CDR3 sequences, with 40% to 55% observed a single time. Sample: normal esophageal tissue next to the tumor. The receptors stem from a female donor with esophageal squamous cell carcinoma.

This chain connects TRBV7-3 to TRBJ1-1; 10 bases agree with TRBD1. V gave up 2 bases and J gave up 3 bases; unmatched junction bases: 12. Per the germline V gene, CDR1 is SGHTA and CDR2 is FQGTGA. The CDR3 consists of 18 residues. The CDR3 coding sequence is TGTGCCAGCAGCTTATCGGCACGACAGGGGGCTAGGGACACTGAAGCTTTCTTT. Protein product: CASSLSARQGARDTEAFF. Together with reference TRBV7-3 and TRBJ1-1, the CDR3 gives the full variable domain: GAGVSQTPSNKVTEKGKYVELRCDPISGHTALYWYRQSLGQGPEFLIYFQGTGAADDSGLPNDRFFAVRPEGSVSTLKIQRTERGDSAVYLCASSLSARQGARDTEAFFGQGTRLTVV.

The chain links TRBV7-2 to TRBJ2-2, with a tentative D call TRBD1 (5 bases). Germline V gives CDR1 SGHTA, CDR2 FQGNSA. CDR3 length: 15 amino acids. The ends were cut back, 4 bases at V and 6 bases at J, with 15 bases in the middle. The CDR3 sequence: CASSSLQGSSGELFF. The CDR3 DNA follows: TGTGCCAGCAGCTCCTTGCAGGGTAGTTCCGGGGAGCTGTTTTTT.

This clonotype was detected a few times. The final CDR3 position lacks the conserved phenylalanine or tryptophan, pointing to a likely read error. Because the CDR3's place on the DNA is in doubt, the DNA is left out and the CDR3 is given as listed by TCRdb. This sequence joins TRBV12-3 or TRBV12-4 and TRBJ2-7. With termini counted, the CDR3 has 16 amino acids. CDR3 sequence: CASSFQDPEYGYTFGS.

The CDR3 here is CASSFRGGPNEKLFF. CDR3 sequence (DNA): TGTGCCAGCAGTTTCCGCGGCGGACCTAATGAAAAACTGTTTTTT. The chain employs TRBV12-3 or TRBV12-4 and TRBJ1-4; D ambiguous. The CDR3 runs 15 residues. V was cut by 3 bases and J by 3 bases, with 11 bases left in between.

In this sample, this clonotype turned up once. V and J are TRBV7-8 and TRBJ2-7; D is unclear. The DNA end is a closer match to TRBJ1-2, so the J assignment may be wrong. The germline CDR1 and CDR2 sequences are SGHVS and FQNEAQ. CDR3 size: 15 residues. The CDR3 reads CASSLGPEANYGYTF. The CDR3 region has the DNA TGTGCCAGCAGCTTAGGCCCAGAAGCTAACTATGGCTACACCTTC.

Many counts were recorded for this clonotype. J is TRBJ2-5 and V is TRBV24-1, with D perhaps TRBD1 (5 bases). Germline loops: CDR1 KGHDR, CDR2 SFDVKD. The CDR3 extends over 13 amino acids. Trimming stripped 5 bases from V and 4 bases from J, with 10 bases between. CDR3 DNA: TGTGCCACCAGTGTAATGGGGCGAGAGACCCAGTACTTC. Translation: CATSVMGRETQYF.

This clonotype occurred a few times. The chain joins TRBV28 to TRBJ2-5; D is uncertain. The CDR3 has 13 amino acids. V was clipped by 4 bases and J by 0 bases, with 6 bases between them. Germline V gives CDR1 MDHEN, CDR2 SYDVKM. Here the CDR3 reads CASSSGNQETQYF. CDR3 sequence (DNA): TGTGCCAGCAGTTCCGGCAACCAAGAGACCCAGTACTTC.

J is TRBJ2-1 and V is TRBV7-4, with D tentatively TRBD2 (6 bases). Germline V gene lookup returns CDR1 SGHVT and CDR2 SQSDAQ. V lost 7 bases and J 10 bases, leaving 17 bases between the germline ends. The CDR3 has 13 amino acids. Written as DNA, the CDR3 is TGTGCCAGCACCTTGGACGGGGAGGACGAGCAGTTCTTC. Protein: CASTLDGEDEQFF.

V usage is TRBV28 and J usage is TRBJ2-6; 9 bases match TRBD1. The better agreement between TRBJ2-1 and the DNA end casts doubt on the J call. Germline CDR1 is MDHEN and CDR2 is SYDVKM. The CDR3 runs to 19 residues. The CDR3 spells CASSLGRGMGQGLWNEQFF. The CDR3 nucleotides are TGTGCCAGCAGTTTAGGTCGGGGTATGGGACAGGGCCTCTGGAATGAGCAGTTCTTC.

J is TRBJ2-7 and V is TRBV7-2; TRBD2 agrees at 7 bases. The CDR3 has 14 amino acids. CDR1 SGHTA and CDR2 FQGNSA come from the germline V gene. Trimming took 5 bases from V and 3 from J; bases not matched to a gene: 7. The CDR3 here is CASSAAAGFYEQYF. In nucleotides, the CDR3 is TGTGCCAGCAGCGCAGCAGCGGGGTTCTACGAGCAGTACTTC. Full variable domain (rest looked up from reference TRBV7-2 and TRBJ2-7): GAGVSQSPSNKVTEKGKDVELRCDPISGHTALYWYRQSLGQGLEFLIYFQGNSAPDKSGLPSDRFSAERTGGSVSTLTIQRTQQEDSAVYLCASSAAAGFYEQYFGPGTRLTVT.

Notes on this clonotype: Being one base from a much bigger clone, this may be a read error. The chain is built from TRBV5-4 and TRBJ2-1; 9 positions match TRBD1. V lost 4 bases, J lost 13 bases, and 12 bases stayed unmatched. CDR1 SGHNT and CDR2 YYREEE come from the germline V gene (reference sequence). The CDR3 contains 14 residues. The CDR3 spells CASSPDRGMNIQFF. CDR3 nucleotides: TGTGCCAGCAGCCCCGACAGGGGGATGAACATTCAGTTCTTC. Full variable domain (missing parts from reference TRBV5-4 and TRBJ2-1): ETGVTQSPTHLIKTRGQQVTLRCSSQSGHNTVSWYQQALGQGPQFIFQYYREEENGRGNFPPRFSGLQFPNYSSELNVNALELDDSALYLCASSPDRGMNIQFFGPGTRLTVL.

This chain's CDR3 is CASSSGTSGRFEQFF. The CDR3 bases are TGTGCCAGCAGCTCCGGGACTAGCGGGAGGTTTGAGCAGTTCTTC. V is TRBV11-2 and J is TRBJ2-1, with 15 bases fitting TRBD2. The germline V gene encodes CDR1 SGHAT and CDR2 FQNNGV. Germline trimming cut 4 bases from V and 9 bases from J; bases unmatched to any gene: 4. This CDR3 is 15 amino acids long.

This clonotype was seen only a few times. V gene TRBV19 combines with J gene TRBJ1-2; D is uncertain. The V gene's germline CDR1 is LNHDA and CDR2 SQIVND (reference sequence). V was pared by 7 bases and J by 2 bases, with 17 bases between. This CDR3 contains 15 residues. The CDR3 bases are TGTGCCAGTAAATCTCCGGGAGGAGTAAACTATGGCTACACCTTC. Translation gives CASKSPGGVNYGYTF.